The present entry profiles one T cell receptor (beta chain) with its context. No antigen is known for it. Other DNA sequences within the sample encode an identical CDR3. The germline gives CDR1 MDHEN, CDR2 SYDVKM. The junction had 2 bases not matched to a gene; V was cut back by 4 bases and J by 4 bases. The CDR3 extends over 14 amino acids. CD45RO-negative CD8 cells positively selected for CCR7 made up the naive population, which excluded terminally differentiated effector memory CD45RA+ cells. Those who donated were healthy HIV-negative adults, with no recent acute infections or vaccinations reported. The data originate from a study of shared clonotypes between healthy human individuals. Study context: Every donor yielded three CD4 naive, three CD4 memory, two CD8 naive and one CD8 memory plate. Study outcomes and limitations: Clonotype sharing levels among donors were expected to vary with sequencing depth. In several donors, about 5% of naive CD4 clonotypes appeared in common.

The table came from immunoSEQ multiplex PCR; TCRdb's copy has only in-frame clones and leaves some out. The table shows hundreds of thousands of clones, with approximately 96% occurring only once. The sequencing sample was made of naive CD8+ T cells sorted from blood. The TCR originated in a woman younger than 45 in good health. The chain is built from TRBV28 and TRBJ1-5, with 9 bases fitting TRBD1. The CDR3 region is CASSSGQGNQPQHF. DNA of the CDR3: TGTGCCAGCAGTTCCGGACAGGGGAATCAGCCCCAGCATTTT.